This T cell receptor beta chain was obtained from a study of vaccination effects on CD4 cells after COVID-19. This CDR3 comprises 15 residues. Germline V gene data show CDR1 as SGHRS and CDR2 as YFSETQ. Trimming removed 4 bases from V and 9 bases from J; junction bases left unmatched: 10. The study, taken as a whole, reports: Convalescent patients were scarce in the study, and it lacked early post-infection timepoints. Whether induced by infection or by vaccine, clones showed marked clonal contraction late after vaccination.

Using immunoSEQ multiplex PCR, the repertoire was profiled, and TCRdb retains in-frame clones only, with some absent. Among 70,000 to 95,000 clones listed, 74% were seen once. This clone was counted a few times. What it binds is not known. Sequencing in the ViraFEST assay came after antigen-specific CD4+ T cells had been expanded with viral peptide pools, which were used to stimulate PBMC. The authors isolated CD4+ T cells after 9 to 10 days of culture. Testing of the vaccine recipients showed negative nucleocapsid antibodies and no prior SARS-CoV-2 infection. This specimen was CD4+ T cells from PBMCs cultured with HCoV-229E spike peptides, taken before COVID-19 vaccination. The rearrangement uses TRBV5-1 and TRBJ1-6, with 7 positions matching TRBD1. The origin of this receptor is a human donor who received a COVID-19 vaccine. The CDR3 region is CASSAGTESISPLHF. Here the CDR3 DNA reads TGCGCCAGCAGCGCCGGGACAGAGAGTATTTCACCCCTCCACTTT.